Below, 13 T cell receptor beta chains from the same sample are listed, as sequenced in a study of blood T cell repertoires in COVID-19. Data came from immunoSEQ multiplex PCR; TCRdb stores just in-frame clones and leaves some out. In the table there are about 300,000 clones, under 90% of which are singletons. Sequenced material: PBMCs or T cells enriched from blood (not recorded which). The receptors stem from a young man who had recovered from COVID-19.

This sequence joins TRBV6-1 and TRBJ2-4; 10 bases are shared with TRBD1. The V and J ends lost 6 bases and 7 bases, in that order; junction bases with no gene match: 9. Germline CDR1 is MNHNS and CDR2 is SASEGT. The CDR3 contains 15 residues. The CDR3 protein is CASRPEGQGWNIQYF. The CDR3 DNA reads as TGTGCCAGCAGACCCGAGGGACAGGGGTGGAACATTCAGTACTTC.

This clone turned up a few times. The rearrangement uses TRBV28 and TRBJ2-7; TRBD2 matches at 11 bases. Germline CDR1 MDHEN, CDR2 SYDVKM. Trimming cost V 7 bases and J 1 base; bases outside gene matches: 6. This CDR3 is built from 15 residues. In nucleotides, the CDR3 is TGTGCCAGCAAACCTACTAGCGGGGGATCCTACGAGCAGTACTTC. It specifies CASKPTSGGSYEQYF.

This clone was recorded a few times. The chain links TRBV7-2 to TRBJ1-1, with 9 nucleotides matching TRBD1. Looked up from germline, CDR1 is SGHTA and CDR2 is FQGNSA. V was clipped by 5 bases and J by 4 bases; unmatched bases: 5. The CDR3 extends over 14 amino acids. As DNA, the CDR3 is TGTGCCAGCAGCAAGGACAGGGGCGGCACTGAAGCTTTCTTT. Amino acids: CASSKDRGGTEAFF.

The genes are TRBV10-3 and TRBJ2-7; 14 bases agree with TRBD2. This CDR3 spans 18 amino acids. Trimming cost V 6 bases and J 0 bases; bases outside gene matches: 10. Germline lookup yields CDR1 ENHRY and CDR2 SYGVKD. The CDR3 here is CAISPTSGRAPSSYEQYF. For the CDR3, the DNA is TGTGCCATCAGCCCGACTAGCGGGAGGGCCCCGAGCTCCTACGAGCAGTACTTC.

Note on this clone: Other nucleotide sequences from this sample produce the same CDR3. The chain has TRBV5-5 and TRBJ1-5; D uncertain. Trimming took 4 bases from V and 1 from J, leaving 9 bases between them. Germline CDR1 is SGHKS and CDR2 is YYEKEE (reference sequence). This CDR3 has 14 amino acids. The CDR3 DNA is TGTGCCAGCAGCCCAACGGGGAGCAATCAGCCCCAGCATTTT. Amino acids: CASSPTGSNQPQHF.

This chain joins TRBV27 and TRBJ1-2; D uncertain. CDR3 length equals 14 residues. The V and J ends lost 5 bases and 5 bases respectively, with 15 bases between them. CDR1 is MNHEY, CDR2 SMNVEV, per germline (reference sequence). The CDR3, as DNA: TGTGCCAGCAGTCCCCTCTCCCGGTCTTATGGCTACACCTTC. This codes for CASSPLSRSYGYTF.

The chain joins TRBV18 to TRBJ2-5; 8 positions agree with TRBD2. Germline CDR1 reads KGHSH; CDR2 reads LQKENI. V lost 5 bases to trimming and J lost 5 bases; unmatched junction nucleotides: 10. The CDR3 sequence is 15 residues long. CDR3 amino acids: CASSSYSRGGETQYF. The DNA for the CDR3 is TGTGCCAGCTCATCCTACAGCCGGGGGGGTGAGACCCAGTACTTC.

The chain joins TRBV10-2 to TRBJ1-6, with 11 nucleotides matching TRBD1. The V and J ends lost 3 bases and 9 bases, in that order; junction bases with no gene match: 7. This CDR3 has 16 residues. Germline V gives CDR1 WSHSY, CDR2 SAAADI. The CDR3 spells CASSDRGQGVFSPLHF. CDR3 sequence (DNA): TGCGCCAGCAGTGATAGGGGACAGGGGGTTTTTTCACCCCTCCACTTT.

The count of this clone is one. This rearrangement joins TRBV21-1 to TRBJ1-2; the D call in the table, TRBD1, was not verified against the DNA. TRBV21-1 is tagged as a pseudogene. The CDR3 length is 15 residues. The CDR3 region has the DNA TGTGCCAGCAGCAAAGGGACAGGGGAAGACTATGGCTACACCTTC. Amino acid sequence: CASSKGTGEDYGYTF.

The rearrangement links TRBV7-2 to TRBJ2-1; possible D gene TRBD1, 6 bases. V was clipped by 6 bases and J by 7 bases, with 13 bases between them. The length of the CDR3 is 13 residues. Germline CDR1 SGHTA, CDR2 FQGNSA. CDR3 bases: TGTGCCAGCAGTGATTACAGGGCTAATGAGCAGTTCTTC. This sequence encodes CASSDYRANEQFF.

The chain has TRBV7-2 and TRBJ2-1; D is perhaps TRBD2 (6 bases). Germline assignment: CDR1 SGHTA and CDR2 FQGNSA. This CDR3 spans 16 amino acids. V was pared by 5 bases and J by 4 bases, with 18 bases between. The CDR3 protein is CASSTLRGTPYNEQFF. Written as DNA, the CDR3 is TGTGCCAGCAGCACTTTACGGGGGACCCCATACAATGAGCAGTTCTTC.

This sequence joins TRBV24-1 and TRBJ2-3; possibly TRBD1 for D (5 bases). V was shortened by 2 bases and J by 4 bases, with 6 bases between the two germline ends. Germline assignment: CDR1 KGHDR and CDR2 SFDVKD. The CDR3 is 13 amino acids. In DNA, the CDR3 is TGTGCCACCAGTGATTCAGGGCCAGATACGCAGTATTTT. It codes for CATSDSGPDTQYF.

The rearrangement joins TRBV28 to TRBJ1-1, with no clear D. This CDR3 spans 13 amino acids. Germline V lookup: CDR1 MDHEN, CDR2 SYDVKM. V lost 5 bases and J 3 bases, leaving 10 bases between the germline ends. CDR3 nucleotides: TGTGCCAGCAGTCCACTAGGGTACACTGAAGCTTTCTTT. Encoded protein: CASSPLGYTEAFF. The whole variable domain, remainder taken from reference TRBV28 and TRBJ1-1, is DVKVTQSSRYLVKRTGEKVFLECVQDMDHENMFWYRQDPGLGLRLIYFSYDVKMKEKGDIPEGYSVSREKKERFSLILESASTNQTSMYLCASSPLGYTEAFFGQGTRLTVV.